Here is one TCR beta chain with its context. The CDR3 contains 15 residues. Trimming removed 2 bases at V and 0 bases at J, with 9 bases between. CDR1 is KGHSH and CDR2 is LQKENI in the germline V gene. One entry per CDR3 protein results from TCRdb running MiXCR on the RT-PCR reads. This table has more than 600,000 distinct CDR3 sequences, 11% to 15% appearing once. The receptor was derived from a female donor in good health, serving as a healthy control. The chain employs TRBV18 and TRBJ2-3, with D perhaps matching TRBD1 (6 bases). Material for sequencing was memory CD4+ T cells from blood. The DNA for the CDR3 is TGTGCCAGCTCACCATTTCAGGGGAGCACAGATACGCAGTATTTT. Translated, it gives CASSPFQGSTDTQYF.